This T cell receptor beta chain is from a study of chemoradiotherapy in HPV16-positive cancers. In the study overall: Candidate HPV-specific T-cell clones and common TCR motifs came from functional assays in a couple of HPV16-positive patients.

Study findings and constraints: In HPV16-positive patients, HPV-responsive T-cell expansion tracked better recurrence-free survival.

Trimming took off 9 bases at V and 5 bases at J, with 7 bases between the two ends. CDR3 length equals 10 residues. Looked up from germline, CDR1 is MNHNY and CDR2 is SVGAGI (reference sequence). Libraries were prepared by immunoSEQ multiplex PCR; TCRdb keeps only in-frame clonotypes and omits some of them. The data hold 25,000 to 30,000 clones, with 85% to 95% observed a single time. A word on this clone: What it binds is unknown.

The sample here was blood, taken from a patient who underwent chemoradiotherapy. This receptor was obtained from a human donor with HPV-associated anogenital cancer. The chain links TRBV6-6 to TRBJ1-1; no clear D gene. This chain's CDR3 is CASTSTEAFF. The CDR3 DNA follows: TGTGCCAGTACGTCTACTGAAGCTTTCTTT.